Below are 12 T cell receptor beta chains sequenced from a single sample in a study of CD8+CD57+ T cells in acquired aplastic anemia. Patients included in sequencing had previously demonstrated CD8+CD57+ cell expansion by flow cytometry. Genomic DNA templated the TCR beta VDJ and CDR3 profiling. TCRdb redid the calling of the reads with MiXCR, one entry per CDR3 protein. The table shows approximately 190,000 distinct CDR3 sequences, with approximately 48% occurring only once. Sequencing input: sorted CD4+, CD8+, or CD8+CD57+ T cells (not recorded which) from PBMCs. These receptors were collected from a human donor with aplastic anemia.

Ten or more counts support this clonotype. The CDR3 is CATSDLRDRAGEKLFF. The CDR3 coding sequence is TGTGCCACCAGTGATTTGCGGGACAGGGCGGGTGAAAAACTGTTTTTT. This chain uses TRBV24-1 with TRBJ1-4, with 9 bases fitting TRBD1. In germline, CDR1 is KGHDR, CDR2 SFDVKD. The V segment lost 0 bases and the J segment 7 bases; nucleotides outside the gene matches: 5. The CDR3 is 16 residues long.

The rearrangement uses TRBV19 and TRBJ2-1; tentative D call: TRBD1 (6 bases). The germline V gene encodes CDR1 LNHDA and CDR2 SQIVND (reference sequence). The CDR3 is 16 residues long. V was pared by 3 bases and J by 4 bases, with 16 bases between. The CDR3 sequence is CASSISGGSGYNEQFF. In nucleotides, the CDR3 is TGTGCCAGTAGTATTTCTGGGGGCTCGGGATACAATGAGCAGTTCTTC.

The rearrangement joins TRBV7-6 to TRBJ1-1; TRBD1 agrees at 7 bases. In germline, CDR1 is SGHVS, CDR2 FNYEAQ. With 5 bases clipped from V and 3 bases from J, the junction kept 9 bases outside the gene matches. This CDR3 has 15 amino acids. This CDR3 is CASSVVGGSYTEAFF. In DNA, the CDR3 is TGTGCCAGCAGCGTGGTAGGGGGCTCGTACACTGAAGCTTTCTTT.

The DNA for the CDR3 is TGCGCCAGCAGCTTGTTGGGACAGGGAAGTGAAAAACTGTTTTTT. Translation gives CASSLLGQGSEKLFF. This chain joins TRBV5-1 and TRBJ1-4; 9 bases map to TRBD1. The V gene's germline CDR1 is SGHRS and CDR2 YFSETQ. The trim removed 1 base at V and 7 bases at J, leaving 5 bases unmatched. This CDR3 contains 15 residues.

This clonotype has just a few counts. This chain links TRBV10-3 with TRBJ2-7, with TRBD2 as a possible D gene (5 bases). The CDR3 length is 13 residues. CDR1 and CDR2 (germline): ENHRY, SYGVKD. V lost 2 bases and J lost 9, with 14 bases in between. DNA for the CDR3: TGTGCCATCAGTGAGCCGAGGACTCCGCCGCAGTACTTC. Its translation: CAISEPRTPPQYF.

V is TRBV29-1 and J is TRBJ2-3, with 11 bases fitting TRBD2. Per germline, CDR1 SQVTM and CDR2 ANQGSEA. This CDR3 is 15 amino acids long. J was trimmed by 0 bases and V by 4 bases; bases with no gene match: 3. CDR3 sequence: CSVGLAGGSTDTQYF. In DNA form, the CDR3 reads TGCAGCGTTGGCCTAGCGGGAGGAAGCACAGATACGCAGTATTTT.

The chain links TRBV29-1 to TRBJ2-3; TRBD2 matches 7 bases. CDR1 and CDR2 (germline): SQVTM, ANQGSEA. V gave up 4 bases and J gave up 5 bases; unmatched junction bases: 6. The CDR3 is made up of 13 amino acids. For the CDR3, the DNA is TGCAGCGTTGCCGGACTAGTGGGAGATACGCAGTATTTT. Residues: CSVAGLVGDTQYF.

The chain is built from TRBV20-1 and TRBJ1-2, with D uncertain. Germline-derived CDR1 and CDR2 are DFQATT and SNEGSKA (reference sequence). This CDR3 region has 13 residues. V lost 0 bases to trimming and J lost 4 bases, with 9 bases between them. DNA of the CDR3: TGCAGTGCTAGAGATAGCGTCAGCTATGGCTACACCTTC. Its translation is CSARDSVSYGYTF.

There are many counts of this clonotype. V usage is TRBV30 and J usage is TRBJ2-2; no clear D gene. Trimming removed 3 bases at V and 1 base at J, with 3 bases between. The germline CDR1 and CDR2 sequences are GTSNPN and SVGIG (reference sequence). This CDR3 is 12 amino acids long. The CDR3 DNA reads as TGTGCCTGGAGGAAGAACACCGGGGAGCTGTTTTTT. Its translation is CAWRKNTGELFF. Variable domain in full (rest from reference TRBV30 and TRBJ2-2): SQTIHQWPATLVQPVGSPLSLECTVEGTSNPNLYWYRQAAGRGLQLLFYSVGIGQISSEVPQNLSASRPQDRQFILSSKKLLLSDSGFYLCAWRKNTGELFFGEGSRLTVL.

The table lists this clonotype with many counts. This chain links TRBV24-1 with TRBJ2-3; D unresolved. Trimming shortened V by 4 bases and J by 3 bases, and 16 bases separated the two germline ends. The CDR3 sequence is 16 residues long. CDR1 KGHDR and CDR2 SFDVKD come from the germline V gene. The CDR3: CATSDPEPVGTDTQYF. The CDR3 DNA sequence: TGTGCCACCAGTGACCCGGAGCCGGTAGGGACAGATACGCAGTATTTT.

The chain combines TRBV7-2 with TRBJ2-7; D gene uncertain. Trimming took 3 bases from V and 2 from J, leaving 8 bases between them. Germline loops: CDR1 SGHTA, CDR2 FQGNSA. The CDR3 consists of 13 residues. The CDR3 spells CASSFPTAYEQYF. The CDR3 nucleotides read TGTGCCAGCAGCTTCCCGACCGCCTACGAGCAGTACTTC.

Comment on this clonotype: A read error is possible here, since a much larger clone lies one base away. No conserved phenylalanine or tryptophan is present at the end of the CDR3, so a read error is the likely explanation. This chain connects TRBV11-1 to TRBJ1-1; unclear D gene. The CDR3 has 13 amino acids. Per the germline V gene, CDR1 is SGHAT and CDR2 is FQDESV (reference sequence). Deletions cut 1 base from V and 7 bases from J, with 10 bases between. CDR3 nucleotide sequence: TGTGCCAGCAGCTTAGTATCGGCCTATGAAGCTTTCCTT. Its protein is CASSLVSAYEAFL.